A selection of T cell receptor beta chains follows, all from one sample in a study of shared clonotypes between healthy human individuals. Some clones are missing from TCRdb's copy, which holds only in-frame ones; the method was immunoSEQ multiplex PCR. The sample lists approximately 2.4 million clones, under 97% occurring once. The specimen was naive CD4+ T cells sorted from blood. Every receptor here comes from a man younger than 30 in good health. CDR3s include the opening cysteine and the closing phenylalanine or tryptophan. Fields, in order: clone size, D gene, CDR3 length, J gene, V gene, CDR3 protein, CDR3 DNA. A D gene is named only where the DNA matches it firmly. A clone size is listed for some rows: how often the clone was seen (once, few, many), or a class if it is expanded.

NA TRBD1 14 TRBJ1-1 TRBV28 CASSPLGTGAEAFF TGTGCCAGCAGTCCACTCGGGACAGGGGCTGAAGCTTTCTTT
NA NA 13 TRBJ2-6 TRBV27 CASSPRGANVLTF TGTGCCAGCAGTCCCAGAGGGGCCAACGTCCTGACTTTC
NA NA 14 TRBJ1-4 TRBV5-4 CASSLGGDVEKLFF TGTGCCAGCAGCCTGGGGGGGGACGTTGAAAAACTGTTTTTT
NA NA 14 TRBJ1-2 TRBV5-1 CASTNRGDHDGYTF TGCGCCAGCACTAATCGGGGGGATCATGATGGCTACACCTTC
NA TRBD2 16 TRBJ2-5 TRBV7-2 CASSSRTSGNQETQYF TGTGCCAGCAGCTCGCGGACTAGCGGGAACCAAGAGACCCAGTACTTC
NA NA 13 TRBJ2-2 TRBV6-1 CASSGEGTGELFF TGTGCCAGCAGTGGCGAGGGTACCGGGGAGCTGTTTTTT
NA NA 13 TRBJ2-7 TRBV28 CASSDGTPYEQYF TGTGCCAGCAGCGACGGGACTCCCTACGAGCAGTACTTC
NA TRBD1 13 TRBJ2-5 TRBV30 CAWTGTGGETQYF TGTGCCTGGACTGGGACAGGGGGAGAGACCCAGTACTTC
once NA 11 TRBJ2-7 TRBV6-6 CASSTEYEQYF TGTGCCAGCAGTACAGAGTACGAGCAGTACTTC
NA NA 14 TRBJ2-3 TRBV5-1 CASSLPGSTDTQYF TGCGCCAGCAGCTTGCCCGGGAGCACAGATACGCAGTATTTT
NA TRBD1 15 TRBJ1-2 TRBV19 CASSRGTGPNYGYTF TGTGCCAGTAGTCGCGGGACAGGTCCAAACTATGGCTACACCTTC
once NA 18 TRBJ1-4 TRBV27 CASSFYSPARGGGEKLFF TGTGCCAGCAGTTTTTATTCGCCGGCCAGGGGCGGAGGGGAAAAACTGTTTTTT
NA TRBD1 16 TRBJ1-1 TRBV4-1 CASTSIRGQVNTEAFF TGCGCCAGCACTTCGATCAGGGGGCAGGTGAACACTGAAGCTTTCTTT
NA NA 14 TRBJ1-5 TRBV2 CASSENPGDQPQHF TGTGCCAGCAGTGAGAACCCCGGGGATCAGCCCCAGCATTTT
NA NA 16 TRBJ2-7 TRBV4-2 CASSQEWRQGSYEQYF TGTGCCAGCAGCCAAGAATGGCGTCAGGGAAGCTACGAGCAGTACTTC
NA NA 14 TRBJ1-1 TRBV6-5 CASSLLRGTTEAFF TGTGCCAGCAGTTTACTACGGGGGACCACTGAAGCTTTCTTT
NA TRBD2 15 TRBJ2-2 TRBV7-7 CASSPSSGRAGELFF TGTGCTAGCAGCCCTTCTAGCGGGAGGGCCGGGGAGCTGTTTTTT
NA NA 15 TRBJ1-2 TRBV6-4 CASSDFLAPFDGYTF TGTGCCAGCAGTGATTTTTTGGCCCCTTTCGATGGCTACACCTTC
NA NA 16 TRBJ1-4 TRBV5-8 CASSLSGGGTNEKLFF TGTGCCAGCAGCCTGAGTGGCGGGGGAACTAATGAAAAACTGTTTTTT
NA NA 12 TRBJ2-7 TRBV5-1 CASSTGPYEQYF TGCGCCAGCAGCACAGGACCCTACGAGCAGTACTTC
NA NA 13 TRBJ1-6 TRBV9 CASSVLGNSPLHF TGTGCCAGCAGCGTTTTGGGTAACTCACCCCTCCACTTT
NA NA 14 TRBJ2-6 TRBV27 CASSWGAGANVLTF TGTGCCAGCAGCTGGGGAGCTGGGGCCAACGTCCTGACTTTC
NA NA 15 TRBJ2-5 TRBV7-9 CASSLRQPRGETQYF TGTGCCAGCAGCTTACGCCAGCCCCGAGGGGAGACCCAGTACTTC
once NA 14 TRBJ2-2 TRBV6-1 CASSPGHNTGELFF TGTGCCAGCAGCCCTGGACACAACACCGGGGAGCTGTTTTTT
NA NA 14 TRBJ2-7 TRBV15 CATSRDLGGNEQYF TGTGCCACCAGCAGAGATCTCGGAGGGAACGAGCAGTACTTC
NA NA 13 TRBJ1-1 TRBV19 CASRSPGNTEAFF TGTGCCAGTAGGTCTCCAGGGAACACTGAAGCTTTCTTT
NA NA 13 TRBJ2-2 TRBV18 CASAGGPDRELFF TGTGCCAGCGCCGGAGGCCCGGATAGGGAGCTGTTTTTT
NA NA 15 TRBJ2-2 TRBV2 CASSDGRTNTGELFF TGTGCCAGCAGTGATGGGCGGACCAACACCGGGGAGCTGTTTTTT
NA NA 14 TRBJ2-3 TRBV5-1 CASSLGGRTDTQYF TGCGCCAGCAGCTTAGGGGGGCGCACAGATACGCAGTATTTT
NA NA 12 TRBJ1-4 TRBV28 CASSLSIYNLFF TGTGCCAGCAGTTTATCAATCTACAACCTGTTTTTT
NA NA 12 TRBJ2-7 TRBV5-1 CASSLGAHEQYF TGCGCCAGCAGCTTGGGGGCTCACGAGCAGTACTTC
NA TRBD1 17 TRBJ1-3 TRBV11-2 CASRVDGQGISGNTIYF TGTGCCAGCAGAGTAGATGGACAGGGGATCTCTGGAAACACCATATATTTT
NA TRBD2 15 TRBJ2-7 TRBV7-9 CASSLRPGGVNEQYF TGTGCCAGCAGCCTTCGGCCGGGGGGAGTAAACGAGCAGTACTTC